This T cell receptor beta chain was sequenced in a study of siplizumab effects on memory and regulatory T cells. The assay was immunoSEQ multiplex PCR, and TCRdb's table has in-frame clones only and misses some. The repertoire has 70,000 to 100,000 clones, over 95% of them found once; the top ten carry around 0.03%. The CDR3 covers 16 residues. Germline CDR1 reads SGHRS; CDR2 reads YFSETQ. Trimming cost V 4 bases and J 0 bases, with 13 bases left between them. The count of this clone is one. This TCR came from a human donor in good health. J is TRBJ2-2 and V is TRBV5-1; tentatively, D is TRBD2 (6 bases). Material: naive CD4+ T cells sorted from blood. CDR3: CASSPPGGANTGELFF. In DNA form, the CDR3 reads TGCGCCAGCAGCCCTCCGGGCGGGGCGAACACCGGGGAGCTGTTTTTT. The full variable domain, in which reference TRBV5-1 and TRBJ2-2 provide the parts outside the CDR3, is KAGVTQTPRYLIKTRGQQVTLSCSPISGHRSVSWYQQTPGQGLQFLFEYFSETQRNKGNFPGRFSGRQFSNSRSEMNVSTLELGDSALYLCASSPPGGANTGELFFGEGSRLTVL.